The sample holds many counts of the clone carrying this T cell receptor (beta chain). Its antigen is not known. The germline CDR1 and CDR2 sequences are MNHEY and SVGEGT. Between the trimmed V and J ends, which lost 2 bases and 0 bases, there was a span of 25 bases. The length of the CDR3 is 20 residues. Ophthalmopathy cases met thresholds of Clinical Activity Score at least 3, NOSPECS grade at least 4 and duration under 3 months. Orbital computed tomography, thyroid ultrasound, serum thyroxine and TRAb, and clinical symptoms together informed the diagnoses. Template material for amplifying TCR beta CDR3 regions consisted of RNA transcripts. Primed by the HTBI set, a first-round RT-PCR was run on the TCR CDR3. In TCRdb, the multiplex PCR reads were re-called with MiXCR into one record per CDR3 protein. The sample records hundreds of thousands of distinct CDR3 sequences, about 20% being singletons. This record comes from a study of T cells in Graves' hyperthyroidism and ophthalmopathy. General observations from the study: Ophthalmopathy got predicted by the model a median about 6.7 months before its onset.

The sample comprised blood. This rearrangement joins TRBV6-2 or TRBV6-3 to TRBJ1-1; possibly TRBD1 for D (6 bases). The TCR originated in a man younger than 45 with Graves' ophthalmopathy. Written as DNA, the CDR3 is TGTGCCAGCAGTTACATACCCCCCGGACAGTCGGGCGGAATGAACACTGAAGCTTTCTTT. Translation: CASSYIPPGQSGGMNTEAFF.